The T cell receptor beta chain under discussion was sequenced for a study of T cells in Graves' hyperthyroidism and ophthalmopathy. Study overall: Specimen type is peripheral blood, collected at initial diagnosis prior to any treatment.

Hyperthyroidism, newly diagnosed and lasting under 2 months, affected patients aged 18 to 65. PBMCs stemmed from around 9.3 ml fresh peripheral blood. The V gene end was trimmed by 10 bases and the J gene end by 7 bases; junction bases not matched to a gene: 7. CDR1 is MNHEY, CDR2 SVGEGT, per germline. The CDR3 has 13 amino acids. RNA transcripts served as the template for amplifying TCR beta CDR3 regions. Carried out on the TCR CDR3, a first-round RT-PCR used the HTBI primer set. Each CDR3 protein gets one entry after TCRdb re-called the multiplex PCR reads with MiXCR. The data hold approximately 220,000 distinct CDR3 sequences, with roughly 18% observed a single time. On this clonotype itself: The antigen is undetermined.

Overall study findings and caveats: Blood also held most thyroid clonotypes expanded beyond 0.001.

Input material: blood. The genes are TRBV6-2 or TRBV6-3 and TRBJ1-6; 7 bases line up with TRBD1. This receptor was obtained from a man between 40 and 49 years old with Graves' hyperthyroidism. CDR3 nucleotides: TGTGCCATTGGGCCAGGGGGGAATTCACCCCTCCACTTT. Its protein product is CAIGPGGNSPLHF.